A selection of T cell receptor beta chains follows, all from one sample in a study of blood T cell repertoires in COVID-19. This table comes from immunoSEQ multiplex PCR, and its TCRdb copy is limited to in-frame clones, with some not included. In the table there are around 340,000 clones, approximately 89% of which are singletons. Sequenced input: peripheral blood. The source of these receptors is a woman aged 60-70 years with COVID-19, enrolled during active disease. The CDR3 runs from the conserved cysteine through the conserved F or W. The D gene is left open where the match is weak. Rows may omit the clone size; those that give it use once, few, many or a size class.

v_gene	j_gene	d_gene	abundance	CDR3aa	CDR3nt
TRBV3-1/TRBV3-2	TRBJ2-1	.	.	CASSQVLLKEQFF	TGTGCCAGCAGCCAAGTCCTACTCAAGGAGCAGTTCTTC
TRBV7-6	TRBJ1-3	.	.	CASSLRPQGSGNTIYF	TGTGCCAGCAGCTTGAGACCACAGGGATCTGGAAACACCATATATTTT
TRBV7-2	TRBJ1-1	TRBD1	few	CASTFTSGQVNTEAFF	TGTGCCAGCACCTTTACAAGTGGACAGGTGAACACTGAAGCTTTCTTT
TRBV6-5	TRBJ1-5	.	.	CASSIQGAQPQHF	TGTGCCAGCAGTATACAGGGTGCTCAGCCCCAGCATTTT
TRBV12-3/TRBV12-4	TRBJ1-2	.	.	CATTRGSHGYTF	TGTGCCACCACGCGGGGGAGCCATGGCTACACCTTC
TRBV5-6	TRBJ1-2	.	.	CASSLAGGFGYGYTF	TGTGCCAGCAGCTTGGCCGGTGGTTTTGGCTATGGCTACACCTTC
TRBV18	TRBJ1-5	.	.	CASSPRSQSYSNQPQHF	TGTGCCAGCTCACCAAGGAGCCAGAGCTATAGCAATCAGCCCCAGCATTTT
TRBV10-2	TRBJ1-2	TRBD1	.	CASSEAGTGANYGYTF	TGCGCCAGCAGTGAGGCGGGGACAGGGGCTAACTATGGCTACACCTTC
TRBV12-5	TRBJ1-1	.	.	CASGLDTRAAFF	TGTGCTAGTGGTTTGGACACTAGGGCAGCTTTCTTT
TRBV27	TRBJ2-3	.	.	CASSLQGGDTQYF	TGTGCCAGCAGTTTACAGGGAGGAGATACGCAGTATTTT
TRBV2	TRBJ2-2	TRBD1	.	CASRGGHTGELFF	TGTGCCTCCCGAGGGGGCCACACCGGGGAGCTGTTTTTT